This T cell receptor (beta chain) is drawn from a study of tumor-infiltrating lymphocytes in primary liver carcinoma. Regarding the study as a whole: Tumor-adjacent and tumor-blood pairs shared a smaller degree of overlap than tumor region pairs.

Starting material of around 490 ng total RNA yielded TCR beta cDNA via a constant-region primer. Modified slightly, ARM-PCR produced TCR beta libraries over three nested multiplex PCR rounds. The first two PCR rounds used TRBV1-TRBV30 primers with a Cbeta primer, around 10 cycles each. TCRdb reprocessed the multiplex PCR reads via MiXCR and lists one record per CDR3 protein. The data show 75,000 to 80,000 distinct CDR3 sequences, approximately 62% seen once. This clonotype has more than one count but fewer than ten. Its antigen is unknown. One end of the junction is discordant with germline, which a read error may explain. The CDR3 runs 14 residues. Germline CDR1 and CDR2: MNHNY and SVGAGI (reference sequence). Co-extracted RNA and DNA came from approximately 20-30 mg of unsorted bulk tissue. Patients underwent resection of primary liver carcinoma.

This sequence originates from a man in his forties with primary liver carcinoma and hepatitis B virus infection. The genes are TRBV6-6 and TRBJ1-4; D uncertain. Sequenced input: tumor-adjacent normal liver tissue. Here the CDR3 DNA reads TGTGCCAGCAGTCCAAACCCAGCTAATGAGAAACTGTTTTTT. Translated, it gives CASSPNPANEKLFF.